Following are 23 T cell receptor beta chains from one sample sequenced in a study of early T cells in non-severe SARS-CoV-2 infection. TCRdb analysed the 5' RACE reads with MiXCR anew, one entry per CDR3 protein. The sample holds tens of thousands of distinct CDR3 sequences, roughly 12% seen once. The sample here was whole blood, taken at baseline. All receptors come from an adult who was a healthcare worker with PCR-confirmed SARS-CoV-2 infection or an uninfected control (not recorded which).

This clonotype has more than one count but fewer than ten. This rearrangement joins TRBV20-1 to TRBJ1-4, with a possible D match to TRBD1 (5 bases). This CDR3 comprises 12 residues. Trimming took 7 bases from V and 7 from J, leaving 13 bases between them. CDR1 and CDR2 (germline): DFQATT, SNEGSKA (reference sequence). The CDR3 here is CSVSGKGEKLFF. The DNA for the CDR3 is TGCAGTGTATCAGGGAAGGGTGAAAAACTGTTTTTT.

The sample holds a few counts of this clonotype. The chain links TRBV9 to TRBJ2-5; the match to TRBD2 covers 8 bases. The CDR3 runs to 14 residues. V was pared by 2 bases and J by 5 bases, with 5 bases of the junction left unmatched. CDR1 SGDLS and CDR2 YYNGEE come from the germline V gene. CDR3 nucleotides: TGTGCCAGCAGCGTGAGCGGGAGCGGGGAGACCCAGTACTTC. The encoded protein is CASSVSGSGETQYF. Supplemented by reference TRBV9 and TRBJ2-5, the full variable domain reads DSGVTQTPKHLITATGQRVTLRCSPRSGDLSVYWYQQSLDQGLQFLIQYYNGEERAKGNILERFSAQQFPDLHSELNLSSLELGDSALYFCASSVSGSGETQYFGPGTRLLVL.

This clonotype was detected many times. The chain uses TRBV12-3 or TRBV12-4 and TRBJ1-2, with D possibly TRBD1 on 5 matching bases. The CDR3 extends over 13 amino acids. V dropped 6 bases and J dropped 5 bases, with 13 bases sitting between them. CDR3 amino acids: CASRHRQIYGYTF. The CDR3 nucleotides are TGTGCCAGCAGACATAGACAGATTTATGGCTACACCTTC.

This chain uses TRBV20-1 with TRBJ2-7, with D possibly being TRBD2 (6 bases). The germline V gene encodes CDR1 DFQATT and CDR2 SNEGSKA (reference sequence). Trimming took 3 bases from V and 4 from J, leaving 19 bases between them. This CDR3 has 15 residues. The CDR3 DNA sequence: TGCAGTGCTAGGGACCGGACGGGGGTGATTTACGAGCAGTACTTC. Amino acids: CSARDRTGVIYEQYF.

The CDR3 region is CASSDLRGGLLGTGELFF. In DNA form, the CDR3 reads TGTGCCAGCAGTGATTTACGGGGGGGCCTCTTAGGGACCGGGGAGCTGTTTTTT. The chain recombines TRBV2 with TRBJ2-2; the match to TRBD2 covers 8 bases. In germline, CDR1 is SNHLY, CDR2 FYNNEI. J lost 5 bases, V lost 3 bases, and 14 bases had no gene match. This CDR3 is built from 18 residues. Filled out from reference TRBV2 and TRBJ2-2, the complete variable domain reads EPEVTQTPSHQVTQMGQEVILRCVPISNHLYFYWYRQILGQKVEFLVSFYNNEISEKSEIFDDQFSVERPDGSNFTLKIRSTKLEDSAMYFCASSDLRGGLLGTGELFFGEGSRLTVL.

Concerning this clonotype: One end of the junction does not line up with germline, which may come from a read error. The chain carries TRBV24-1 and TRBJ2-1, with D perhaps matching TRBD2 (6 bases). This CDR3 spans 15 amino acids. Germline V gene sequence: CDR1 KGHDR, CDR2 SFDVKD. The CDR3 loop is CATSVLRGIYNEQLF. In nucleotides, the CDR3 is TGTGCCACCAGTGTTCTTCGCGGGATTTACAATGAGCAGCTCTTC.

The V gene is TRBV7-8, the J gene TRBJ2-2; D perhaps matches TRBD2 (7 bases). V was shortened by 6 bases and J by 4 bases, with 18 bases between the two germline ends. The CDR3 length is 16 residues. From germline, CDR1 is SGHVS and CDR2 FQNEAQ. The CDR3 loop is CASSGQRGVGTGELFF. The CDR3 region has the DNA TGTGCCAGCAGTGGACAGCGGGGAGTCGGCACCGGGGAGCTGTTTTTT.

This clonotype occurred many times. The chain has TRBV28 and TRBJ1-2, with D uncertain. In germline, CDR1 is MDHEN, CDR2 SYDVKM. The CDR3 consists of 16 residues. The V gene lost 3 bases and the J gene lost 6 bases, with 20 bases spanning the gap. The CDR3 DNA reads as TGTGCCAGCAGTTTCCGATTCGGGATACCGAATGATGGCTACACCTTC. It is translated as CASSFRFGIPNDGYTF.

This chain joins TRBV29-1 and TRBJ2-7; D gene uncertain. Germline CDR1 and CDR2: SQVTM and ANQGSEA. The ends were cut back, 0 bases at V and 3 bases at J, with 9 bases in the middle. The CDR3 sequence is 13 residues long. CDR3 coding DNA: TGCAGCGTTGAAGAAGAGAACAGCTACGAGCAGTACTTC. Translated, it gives CSVEEENSYEQYF.

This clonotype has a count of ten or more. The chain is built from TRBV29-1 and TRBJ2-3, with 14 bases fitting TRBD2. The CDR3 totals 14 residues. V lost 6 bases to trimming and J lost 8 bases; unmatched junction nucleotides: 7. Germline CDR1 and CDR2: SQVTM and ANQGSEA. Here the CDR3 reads CSVRLAGGPGTQYF. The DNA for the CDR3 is TGCAGCGTACGACTAGCGGGAGGGCCCGGTACGCAGTATTTT.

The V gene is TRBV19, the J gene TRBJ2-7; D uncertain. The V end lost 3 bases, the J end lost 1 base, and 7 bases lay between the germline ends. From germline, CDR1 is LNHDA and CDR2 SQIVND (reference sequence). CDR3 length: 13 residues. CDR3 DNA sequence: TGTGCCAGTAGTATGACACCATCCTACGAGCAGTACTTC. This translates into CASSMTPSYEQYF.

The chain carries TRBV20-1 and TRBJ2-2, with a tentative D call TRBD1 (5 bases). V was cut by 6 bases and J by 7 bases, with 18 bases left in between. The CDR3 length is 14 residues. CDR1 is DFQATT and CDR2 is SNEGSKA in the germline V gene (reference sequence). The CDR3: CSASPLQGFGELFF. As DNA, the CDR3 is TGCAGTGCCTCCCCCCTTCAGGGATTCGGGGAGCTGTTTTTT.

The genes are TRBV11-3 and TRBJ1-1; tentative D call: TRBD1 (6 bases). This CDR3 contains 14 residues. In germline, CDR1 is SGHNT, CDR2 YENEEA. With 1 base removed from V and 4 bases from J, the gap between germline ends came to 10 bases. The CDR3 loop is CASSLVRGSTEAFF. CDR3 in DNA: TGTGCCAGCAGCTTAGTAAGGGGGAGCACTGAAGCTTTCTTT.

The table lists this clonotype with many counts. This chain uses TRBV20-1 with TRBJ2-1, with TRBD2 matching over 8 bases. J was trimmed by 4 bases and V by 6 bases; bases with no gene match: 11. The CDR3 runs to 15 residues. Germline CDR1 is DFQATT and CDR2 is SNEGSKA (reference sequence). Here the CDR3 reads CSARKRETWYNEQFF. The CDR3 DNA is TGCAGTGCCAGAAAGCGGGAGACTTGGTACAATGAGCAGTTCTTC.

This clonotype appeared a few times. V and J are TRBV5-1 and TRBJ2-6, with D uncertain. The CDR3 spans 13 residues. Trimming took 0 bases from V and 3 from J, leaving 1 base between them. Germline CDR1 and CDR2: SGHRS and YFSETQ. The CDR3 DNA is TGCGCCAGCAGCTTGGATGGGGCCAACGTCCTGACTTTC. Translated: CASSLDGANVLTF.

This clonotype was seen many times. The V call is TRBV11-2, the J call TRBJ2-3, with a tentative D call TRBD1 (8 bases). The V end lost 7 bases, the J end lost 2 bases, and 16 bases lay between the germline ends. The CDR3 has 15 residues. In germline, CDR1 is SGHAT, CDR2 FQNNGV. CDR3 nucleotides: TGTGCCAGCACGTTACAGGGGGGGGTCACAGATACGCAGTATTTT. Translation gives CASTLQGGVTDTQYF. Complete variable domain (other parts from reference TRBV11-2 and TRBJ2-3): EAGVAQSPRYKIIEKRQSVAFWCNPISGHATLYWYQQILGQGPKLLIQFQNNGVVDDSQLPKDRFSAERLKGVDSTLKIQPAKLEDSAVYLCASTLQGGVTDTQYFGPGTRLTVL.

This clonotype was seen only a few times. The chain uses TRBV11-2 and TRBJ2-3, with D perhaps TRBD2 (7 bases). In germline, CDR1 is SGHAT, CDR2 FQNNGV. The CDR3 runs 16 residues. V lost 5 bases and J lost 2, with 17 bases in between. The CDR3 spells CASSPRAGGATDTQYF. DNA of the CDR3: TGTGCCAGCAGCCCCCGGGCTGGGGGGGCCACAGATACGCAGTATTTT.

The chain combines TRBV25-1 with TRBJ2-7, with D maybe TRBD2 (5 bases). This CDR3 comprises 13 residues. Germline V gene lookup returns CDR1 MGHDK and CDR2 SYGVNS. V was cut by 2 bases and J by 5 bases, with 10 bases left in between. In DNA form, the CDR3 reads TGTGCCAGCAGTGAACTCGTGGGAGACGAGCAGTACTTC. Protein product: CASSELVGDEQYF.

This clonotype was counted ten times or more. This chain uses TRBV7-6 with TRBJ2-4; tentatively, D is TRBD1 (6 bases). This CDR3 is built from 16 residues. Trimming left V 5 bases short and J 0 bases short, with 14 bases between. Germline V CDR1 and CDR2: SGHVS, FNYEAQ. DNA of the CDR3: TGTGCCAGCAGCCAGGACAGCTTTCTAGCCAAAAACATTCAGTACTTC. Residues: CASSQDSFLAKNIQYF.

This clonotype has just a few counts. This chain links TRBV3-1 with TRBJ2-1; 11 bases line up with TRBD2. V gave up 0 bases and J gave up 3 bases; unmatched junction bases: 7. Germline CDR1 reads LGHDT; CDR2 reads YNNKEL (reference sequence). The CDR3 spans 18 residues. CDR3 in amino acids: CASSQEGTSGSFYNEQFF. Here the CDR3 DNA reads TGTGCCAGCAGCCAAGAGGGAACTAGCGGGAGTTTCTACAATGAGCAGTTCTTC.

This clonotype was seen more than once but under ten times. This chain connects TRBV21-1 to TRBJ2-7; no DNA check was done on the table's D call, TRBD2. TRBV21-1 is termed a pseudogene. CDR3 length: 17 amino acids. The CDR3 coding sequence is TGTGCCAGCAGCAAAGGAGGGACTAGCGGGAGGACCTACGAGCAGTACTTC. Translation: CASSKGGTSGRTYEQYF.

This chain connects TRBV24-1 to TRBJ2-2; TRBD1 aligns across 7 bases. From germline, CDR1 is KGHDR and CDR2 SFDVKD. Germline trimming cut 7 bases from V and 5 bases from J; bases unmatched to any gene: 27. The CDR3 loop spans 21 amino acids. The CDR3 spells CATRSGSPTGQYPVDTGELFF. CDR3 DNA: TGTGCCACCAGAAGTGGTTCCCCGACGGGACAGTATCCGGTAGATACCGGGGAGCTGTTTTTT.

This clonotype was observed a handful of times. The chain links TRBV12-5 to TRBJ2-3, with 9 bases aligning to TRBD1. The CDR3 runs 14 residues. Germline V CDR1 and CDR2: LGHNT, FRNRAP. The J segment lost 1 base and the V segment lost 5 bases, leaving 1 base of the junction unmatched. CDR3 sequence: CASGRTGGTDTQYF. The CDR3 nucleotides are TGTGCTAGTGGTCGGACAGGGGGCACAGATACGCAGTATTTT.